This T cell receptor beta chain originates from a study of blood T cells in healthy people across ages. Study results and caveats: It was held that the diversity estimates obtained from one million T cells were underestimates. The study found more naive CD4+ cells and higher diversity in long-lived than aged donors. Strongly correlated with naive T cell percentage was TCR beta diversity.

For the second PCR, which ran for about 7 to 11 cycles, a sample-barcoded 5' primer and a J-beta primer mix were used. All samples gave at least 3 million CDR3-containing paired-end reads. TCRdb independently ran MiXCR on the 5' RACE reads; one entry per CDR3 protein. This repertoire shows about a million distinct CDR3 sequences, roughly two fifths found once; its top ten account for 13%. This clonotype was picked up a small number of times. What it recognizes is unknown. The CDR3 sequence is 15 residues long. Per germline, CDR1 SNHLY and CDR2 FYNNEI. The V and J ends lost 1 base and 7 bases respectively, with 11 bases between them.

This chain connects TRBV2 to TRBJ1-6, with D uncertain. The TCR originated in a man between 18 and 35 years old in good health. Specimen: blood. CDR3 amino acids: CASSEGRTRNSPLHF. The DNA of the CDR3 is TGTGCCAGCAGTGAAGGTCGGACGCGGAATTCACCCCTCCACTTT. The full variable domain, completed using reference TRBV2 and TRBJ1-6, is EPEVTQTPSHQVTQMGQEVILRCVPISNHLYFYWYRQILGQKVEFLVSFYNNEISEKSEIFDDQFSVERPDGSNFTLKIRSTKLEDSAMYFCASSEGRTRNSPLHFGNGTRLTVT.